A single sample is the source of the 9 T cell receptor beta chains below, sequenced in a study of T cells in localized non-small cell lung cancer. Some clones are missing from TCRdb's copy, which holds only in-frame ones; the method was immunoSEQ multiplex PCR. This sample has tens of thousands of clones, with 84% found just once. This sample comprised peripheral blood, obtained before any cancer treatment. The receptor source for this set is a man aged 40 to 69 with stage I lung adenocarcinoma.

J is TRBJ2-7 and V is TRBV10-1; D is undetermined. Trimming removed 0 bases from V and 2 bases from J, with 11 bases in between. The CDR3 runs 15 residues. Per the germline V gene, CDR1 is WNHNN and CDR2 is SYGVQD (reference sequence). The CDR3 reads CASSESNRAAYEQYF. CDR3 nucleotide sequence: TGCGCCAGCAGTGAGTCGAATAGAGCAGCCTACGAGCAGTACTTC.

The count of this clone is one. The V and J genes are TRBV5-1 and TRBJ1-2; 7 nucleotides match TRBD1. The CDR3 runs to 14 residues. V was pared by 4 bases and J by 6 bases, with 9 bases of the junction left unmatched. Germline values: CDR1 SGHRS, CDR2 YFSETQ. The CDR3 nucleotides are TGCGCCAGCAGCCCGGGGACAGTACGGAATGGCTACACCTTC. This encodes CASSPGTVRNGYTF.

The chain employs TRBV6-1 and TRBJ1-1, with D tentatively TRBD1 (6 bases). Deletions cut 8 bases from V and 3 bases from J, with 16 bases between. CDR1 and CDR2 from the germline V gene are MNHNS and SASEGT. This CDR3 has 14 amino acids. This CDR3 reads CASDRGGPDTEAFF. CDR3 DNA: TGTGCCAGCGACCGGGGGGGGCCTGACACTGAAGCTTTCTTT.

This clone has more than one count but fewer than ten. The rearrangement joins TRBV18 to TRBJ1-2, with 7 bases fitting TRBD1. The CDR3 is 14 amino acids. Trimming removed 6 bases from V and 7 bases from J; junction bases left unmatched: 11. In germline, CDR1 is KGHSH, CDR2 LQKENI. CDR3: CASSTRQGGSGYTF. The CDR3 coding sequence is TGTGCCAGCTCCACAAGACAGGGAGGTTCTGGCTACACCTTC.

The CDR3 DNA sequence: TGCGCCAGCAGTCCCCAAGCGGGGGGCCAGGTGCAGTACTTC. Translating gives CASSPQAGGQVQYF. The gene calls are TRBV10-2 and TRBJ2-7; TRBD2 aligns across 9 bases. V gave up 5 bases and J gave up 9 bases; unmatched junction bases: 11. Per the germline V gene, CDR1 is WSHSY and CDR2 is SAAADI. The CDR3 consists of 14 residues.

This clone was seen just once. The chain employs TRBV2 and TRBJ1-1; D is uncertain. Germline V gene sequence: CDR1 SNHLY, CDR2 FYNNEI. The CDR3 contains 14 residues. V was pared by 6 bases and J by 1 base, with 12 bases between. The DNA for the CDR3 is TGTGCCAGCAGCCCCCCCCAGAGGAACACTGAAGCTTTCTTT. Translating it yields CASSPPQRNTEAFF.

J is TRBJ2-7 and V is TRBV29-1, with 7 bases matching TRBD1. Per germline, CDR1 SQVTM and CDR2 ANQGSEA. V lost 6 bases and J lost 0; bases outside the gene matches: 2. The CDR3 is 12 amino acids. The CDR3 DNA sequence: TGCAGCGTAAGGGACAGCTCCTACGAGCAGTACTTC. Its translation: CSVRDSSYEQYF.

The chain uses TRBV28 and TRBJ1-1, with a tentative D call TRBD1 (5 bases). Looked up from germline, CDR1 is MDHEN and CDR2 is SYDVKM. The CDR3 has 17 residues. Trimming took 7 bases from V and 3 from J, leaving 24 bases between them. The CDR3 region is CASIKPDSYGEDTEAFF. CDR3 coding DNA: TGTGCCAGCATAAAACCAGACAGCTATGGGGAAGACACTGAAGCTTTCTTT.

The chain employs TRBV29-1 and TRBJ2-1, with 12 bases identical to TRBD2. The V gene end was trimmed by 4 bases and the J gene end by 4 bases; junction bases not matched to a gene: 5. From germline, CDR1 is SQVTM and CDR2 ANQGSEA. The CDR3 is 15 amino acids. CDR3 sequence reads: CSVGLAGGVYNEQFF. The CDR3 DNA follows: TGCAGCGTTGGCCTAGCGGGAGGGGTTTACAATGAGCAGTTCTTC.